Listed here are 7 T cell receptor beta chains from one sample, sequenced in a study of cytomegalovirus exposure and HLA in healthy donors. It was with 60 Vbeta and 13 Jbeta primers that the PCR ran. Data came from immunoSEQ multiplex PCR; TCRdb stores just in-frame clones and leaves some out. In the table there are about 280,000 clones, roughly 90% of which are singletons. Sequences were obtained from PBMCs. The source is a woman aged 18-29 years in good health and CMV-seronegative.

This rearrangement joins TRBV16 to TRBJ1-6; 7 nucleotides line up with TRBD1. With V trimmed by 4 bases and J by 3 bases, 0 bases remained unmatched. The CDR3 loop spans 14 amino acids. Germline values: CDR1 KGHSY, CDR2 FQNENV. CDR3 sequence (DNA): TGTGCCAGCAGCCGGACAGGCTATAATTCACCCCTCCACTTT. Translating it yields CASSRTGYNSPLHF. The whole variable domain, filled in from reference TRBV16 and TRBJ1-6, reads GEEVAQTPKHLVRGEGQKAKLYCAPIKGHSYVFWYQQVLKNEFKFLISFQNENVFDETGMPKERFSAKCLPNSPCSLEIQATKLEDSAVYFCASSRTGYNSPLHFGNGTRLTVT.

V and J are TRBV19 and TRBJ1-4; 7 positions agree with TRBD1. This CDR3 is 17 amino acids long. The trim removed 4 bases at V and 1 base at J, leaving 9 bases unmatched. Looked up from germline, CDR1 is LNHDA and CDR2 is SQIVND (reference sequence). This CDR3 reads CASSTRQGLGTNEKLFF. The CDR3 bases are TGTGCCAGTAGTACGAGACAGGGTCTCGGAACTAATGAAAAACTGTTTTTT. Based on the CDR3 plus reference TRBV19 and TRBJ1-4, the full variable domain is DGGITQSPKYLFRKEGQNVTLSCEQNLNHDAMYWYRQDPGQGLRLIYYSQIVNDFQKGDIAEGYSVSREKKESFPLTVTSAQKNPTAFYLCASSTRQGLGTNEKLFFGSGTQLSVL.

This chain uses TRBV27 with TRBJ2-1, with a possible D match to TRBD1 (5 bases). The germline V gene has CDR1 MNHEY and CDR2 SMNVEV (reference sequence). This CDR3 is 13 amino acids long. The V and J ends lost 2 bases and 14 bases respectively, with 16 bases between them. CDR3 bases: TGTGCCAGCAGTTTAAAGGGAAAGACCAGGGAGTTCTTC. Translating gives CASSLKGKTREFF.

This rearrangement joins TRBV18 to TRBJ1-2; 9 bases match TRBD1. V lost 0 bases to trimming and J lost 1 base; unmatched junction nucleotides: 3. The length of the CDR3 is 16 residues. Per germline, CDR1 KGHSH and CDR2 LQKENI. CDR3 sequence: CASSPPQGAHNYGYTF. CDR3 nucleotides: TGTGCCAGCTCACCACCACAGGGGGCCCATAACTATGGCTACACCTTC.

The V gene is TRBV11-2, the J gene TRBJ2-7; D is undetermined. Trimming stripped 1 base from V and 7 bases from J, with 5 bases between. The CDR3 totals 11 residues. CDR1 and CDR2 from the germline V gene are SGHAT and FQNNGV. The CDR3 here is CASSLAREQYF. CDR3 DNA: TGTGCCAGCAGCTTAGCCCGGGAGCAGTACTTC.

The rearrangement joins TRBV9 to TRBJ2-1; D is perhaps TRBD2 (7 bases). Germline V gives CDR1 SGDLS, CDR2 YYNGEE. CDR3 length: 14 residues. The V and J ends lost 3 bases and 10 bases respectively, with 17 bases between them. The CDR3 coding sequence is TGTGCCAGCAGCGGCGGGGGCCCCCTTTGGGAGCAGTTCTTC. It encodes CASSGGGPLWEQFF.

The CDR3 region is CASSLAGKSYEQYF. CDR3 nucleotides: TGTGCCAGCAGCTTAGCGGGCAAGTCCTACGAGCAGTACTTC. The chain combines TRBV7-9 with TRBJ2-7, with no clear D. The germline gives CDR1 SEHNR, CDR2 FQNEAQ (reference sequence). The CDR3 has 14 residues. V dropped 0 bases and J dropped 1 base, with 7 bases sitting between them.